What follows describes a single T cell receptor (beta chain). The entry originates in a study of technical replicates of blood from several donors. This CDR3 has 13 amino acids. The germline CDR1 and CDR2 sequences are SGHAT and FQNNGV. The V end was cut by 3 bases, the J end by 0 bases, with 4 bases between. TCRdb keeps only in-frame clones here, not all; method: immunoSEQ multiplex PCR. This sample has around 70,000 clones, with nearly 98% found just once. The chain uses TRBV11-2 and TRBJ2-3; D uncertain. The receptor was derived from a human donor in good health. The material sequenced was T cells isolated from PBMCs. The CDR3 here is CASSFLSTDTQYF. CDR3 bases: TGTGCCAGCAGCTTTCTGAGCACAGATACGCAGTATTTT.